This TCR beta chain originates from a study of regulatory T cells in long-lasting Graves disease. Study-level information: Freshly diagnosed Graves' patients had used antithyroid drugs for under 3 months.

V shed 5 bases and J shed 0 bases, with 11 bases lying between them. The CDR3 has 15 residues. Germline V lookup: CDR1 MDHEN, CDR2 SYDVKM. The table lists this clonotype with many counts. HTBI primers from iRepertoire and Arm-PCR of CDR3 regions yielded the TCR beta libraries. A single record per CDR3 protein comes from TCRdb applying MiXCR to the multiplex PCR reads. The table records around 460,000 distinct CDR3 sequences, around 15% of them present only once. Documented time point: newly diagnosed GD, antithyroid drugs for less than 3 months. PBMC-derived RNA was used for the TCR library. These data were also reused for a study on T cells in Graves' hyperthyroidism and ophthalmopathy. Per that paper: Calling Graves' hyperthyroidism stable meant ophthalmopathy did not progress within 18 months. The primer set for the first-round RT-PCR of the TCR CDR3 was HTBI.

The receptor's source is a woman between 45 and 65 years old with Graves disease. The genes are TRBV28 and TRBJ1-3; D is unclear. Sequenced material: peripheral blood mononuclear cells (PBMCs), taken at new diagnosis, from a patient treated with antithyroid drugs. CDR3 residues: CASSLTGPSGNTIYF. The CDR3, as DNA: TGTGCCAGCAGTCTAACCGGCCCCTCTGGAAACACCATATATTTT.